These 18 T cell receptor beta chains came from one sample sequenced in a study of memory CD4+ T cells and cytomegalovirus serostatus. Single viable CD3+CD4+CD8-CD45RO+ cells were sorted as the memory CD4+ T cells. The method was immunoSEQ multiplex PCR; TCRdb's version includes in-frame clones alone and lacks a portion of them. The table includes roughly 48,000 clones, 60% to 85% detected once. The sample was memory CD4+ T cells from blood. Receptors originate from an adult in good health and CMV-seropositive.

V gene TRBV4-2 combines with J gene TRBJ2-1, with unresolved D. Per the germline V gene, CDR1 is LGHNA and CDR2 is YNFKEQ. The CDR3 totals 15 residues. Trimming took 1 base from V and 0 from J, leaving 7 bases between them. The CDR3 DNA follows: TGTGCCAGCAGCCAAGCTCGCGTCTCCTACAATGAGCAGTTCTTC. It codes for CASSQARVSYNEQFF.

The CDR3, as DNA: TGCAGTGCAACGCACACAGATACGCAGTATTTT. Protein: CSATHTDTQYF. The V call is TRBV20-1, the J call TRBJ2-3; no firm D call. Germline assignment: CDR1 DFQATT and CDR2 SNEGSKA (reference sequence). Trimming took 6 bases from V and 2 from J, leaving 6 bases between them. The CDR3 spans 11 residues.

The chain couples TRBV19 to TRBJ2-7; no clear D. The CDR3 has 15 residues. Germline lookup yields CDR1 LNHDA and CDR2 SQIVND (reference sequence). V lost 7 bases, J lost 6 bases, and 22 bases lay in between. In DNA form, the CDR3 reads TGTGCCAGTAAGGACCGTTTGGCCCCCCAAAGCGAGCAGTACTTC. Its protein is CASKDRLAPQSEQYF.

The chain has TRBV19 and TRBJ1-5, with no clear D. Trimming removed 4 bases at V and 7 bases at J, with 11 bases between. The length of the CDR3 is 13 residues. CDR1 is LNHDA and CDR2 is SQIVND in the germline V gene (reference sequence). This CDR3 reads CASSKGVQQPQHF. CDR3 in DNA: TGTGCCAGTAGTAAGGGAGTCCAGCAGCCCCAGCATTTT.

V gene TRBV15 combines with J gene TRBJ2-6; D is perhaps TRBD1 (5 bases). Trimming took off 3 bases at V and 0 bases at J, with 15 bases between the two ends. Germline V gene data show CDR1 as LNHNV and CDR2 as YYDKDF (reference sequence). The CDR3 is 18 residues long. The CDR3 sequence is CATSRAQGTRSGANVLTF. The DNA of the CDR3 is TGTGCCACCAGCAGGGCCCAGGGAACCCGCTCTGGGGCCAACGTCCTGACTTTC.

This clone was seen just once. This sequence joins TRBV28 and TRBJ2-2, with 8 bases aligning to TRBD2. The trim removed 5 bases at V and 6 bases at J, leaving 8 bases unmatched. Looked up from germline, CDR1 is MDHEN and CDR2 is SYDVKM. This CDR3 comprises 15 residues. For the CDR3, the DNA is TGTGCCAGCAGTCCGGGACTAGGAAACGCCGGGGAGCTGTTTTTT. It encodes CASSPGLGNAGELFF.

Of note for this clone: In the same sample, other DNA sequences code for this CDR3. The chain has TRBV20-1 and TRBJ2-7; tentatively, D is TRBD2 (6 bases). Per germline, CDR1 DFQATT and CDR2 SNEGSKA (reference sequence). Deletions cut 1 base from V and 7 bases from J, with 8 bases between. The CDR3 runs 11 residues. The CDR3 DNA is TGCAGTGCTAGAGTTGGGACTGAGCAGTACTTC. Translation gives CSARVGTEQYF.

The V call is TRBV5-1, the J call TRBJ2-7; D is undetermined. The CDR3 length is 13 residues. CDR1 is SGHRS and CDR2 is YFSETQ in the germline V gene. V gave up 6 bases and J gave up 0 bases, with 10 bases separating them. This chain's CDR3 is CASTSLDSYEQYF. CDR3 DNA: TGCGCCAGCACCTCCCTAGACTCCTACGAGCAGTACTTC. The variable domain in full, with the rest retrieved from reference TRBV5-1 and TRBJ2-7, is KAGVTQTPRYLIKTRGQQVTLSCSPISGHRSVSWYQQTPGQGLQFLFEYFSETQRNKGNFPGRFSGRQFSNSRSEMNVSTLELGDSALYLCASTSLDSYEQYFGPGTRLTVT.

The CDR3 sequence: CASSLGLDTIYF. Written as DNA, the CDR3 is TGTGCCAGCAGCTTAGGGCTGGACACCATATATTTT. The J gene is TRBJ1-3, the V gene TRBV7-8; unclear D gene. CDR3 length equals 12 residues. Trimming left V 1 base short and J 8 bases short, with 6 bases between. Per germline, CDR1 SGHVS and CDR2 FQNEAQ.

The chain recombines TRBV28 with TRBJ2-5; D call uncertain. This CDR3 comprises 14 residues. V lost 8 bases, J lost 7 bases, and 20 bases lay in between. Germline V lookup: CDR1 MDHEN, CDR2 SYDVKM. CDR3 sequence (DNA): TGTGCCAGCGCCGCGCCCCGAACCCACGGGACCCAGTACTTC. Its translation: CASAAPRTHGTQYF.

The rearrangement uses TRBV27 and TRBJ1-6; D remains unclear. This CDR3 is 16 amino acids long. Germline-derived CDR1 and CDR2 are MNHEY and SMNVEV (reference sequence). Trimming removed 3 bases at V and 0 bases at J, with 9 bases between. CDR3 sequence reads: CASSLQPNSYNSPLHF. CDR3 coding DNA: TGTGCCAGCAGTTTGCAGCCAAACTCCTATAATTCACCCCTCCACTTT.

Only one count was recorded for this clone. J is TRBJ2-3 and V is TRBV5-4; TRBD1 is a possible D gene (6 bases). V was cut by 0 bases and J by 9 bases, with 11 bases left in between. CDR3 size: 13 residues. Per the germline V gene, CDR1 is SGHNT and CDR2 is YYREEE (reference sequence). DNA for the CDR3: TGTGCCAGCAGCTTGGAGGGGGAGCGCACGCAGTATTTT. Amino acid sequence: CASSLEGERTQYF.

The CDR3 is CASSVQPGSQPQHF. The CDR3 DNA reads as TGCGCCAGCAGCGTCCAGCCCGGGAGTCAGCCCCAGCATTTT. The J gene is TRBJ1-5, the V gene TRBV5-1; D gene ambiguous. This CDR3 comprises 14 residues. Trimming took off 4 bases at V and 6 bases at J, with 14 bases between the two ends. From germline, CDR1 is SGHRS and CDR2 YFSETQ.

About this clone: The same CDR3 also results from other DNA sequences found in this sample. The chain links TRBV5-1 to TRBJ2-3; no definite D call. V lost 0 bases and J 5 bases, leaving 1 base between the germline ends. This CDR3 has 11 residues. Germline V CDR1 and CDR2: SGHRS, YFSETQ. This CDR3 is CASSLEDTQYF. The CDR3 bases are TGCGCCAGCAGCTTGGAAGATACGCAGTATTTT. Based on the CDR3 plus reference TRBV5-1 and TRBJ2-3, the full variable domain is KAGVTQTPRYLIKTRGQQVTLSCSPISGHRSVSWYQQTPGQGLQFLFEYFSETQRNKGNFPGRFSGRQFSNSRSEMNVSTLELGDSALYLCASSLEDTQYFGPGTRLTVL.

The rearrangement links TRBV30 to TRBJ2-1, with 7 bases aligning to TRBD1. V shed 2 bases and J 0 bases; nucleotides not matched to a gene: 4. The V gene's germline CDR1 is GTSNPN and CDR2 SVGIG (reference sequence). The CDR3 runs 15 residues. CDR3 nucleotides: TGTGCCTGGAGTACGGGACAGACCTCCTACAATGAGCAGTTCTTC. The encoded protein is CAWSTGQTSYNEQFF.

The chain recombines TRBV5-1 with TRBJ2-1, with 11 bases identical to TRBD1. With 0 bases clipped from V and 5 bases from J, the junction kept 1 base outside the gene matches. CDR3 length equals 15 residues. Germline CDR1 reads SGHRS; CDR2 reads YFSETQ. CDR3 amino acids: CASSLGDRGNNEQFF. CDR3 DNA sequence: TGCGCCAGCAGCTTGGGGGACAGGGGGAACAATGAGCAGTTCTTC.

The CDR3 bases are TGTGCCAGCAAACTAGCTGTACCAGATACGCAGTATTTT. It translates to CASKLAVPDTQYF. This sequence joins TRBV5-6 and TRBJ2-3; D is perhaps TRBD2 (6 bases). V was trimmed by 6 bases and J by 4 bases, leaving 12 bases between them. This CDR3 has 13 amino acids. The germline V gene has CDR1 SGHDT and CDR2 YYEEEE. Filled out from reference TRBV5-6 and TRBJ2-3, the complete variable domain reads DAGVTQSPTHLIKTRGQQVTLRCSPKSGHDTVSWYQQALGQGPQFIFQYYEEEERQRGNFPDRFSGHQFPNYSSELNVNALLLGDSALYLCASKLAVPDTQYFGPGTRLTVL.

CDR3 amino acids: CASRLTGARPEAFF. The CDR3 nucleotides are TGTGCCAGCAGGCTGACAGGGGCGCGCCCTGAAGCTTTCTTT. The rearrangement joins TRBV28 to TRBJ1-1; 8 bases map to TRBD1. Germline CDR1 is MDHEN and CDR2 is SYDVKM. Germline trimming cut 6 bases from V and 6 bases from J; bases unmatched to any gene: 9. The CDR3 spans 14 residues.